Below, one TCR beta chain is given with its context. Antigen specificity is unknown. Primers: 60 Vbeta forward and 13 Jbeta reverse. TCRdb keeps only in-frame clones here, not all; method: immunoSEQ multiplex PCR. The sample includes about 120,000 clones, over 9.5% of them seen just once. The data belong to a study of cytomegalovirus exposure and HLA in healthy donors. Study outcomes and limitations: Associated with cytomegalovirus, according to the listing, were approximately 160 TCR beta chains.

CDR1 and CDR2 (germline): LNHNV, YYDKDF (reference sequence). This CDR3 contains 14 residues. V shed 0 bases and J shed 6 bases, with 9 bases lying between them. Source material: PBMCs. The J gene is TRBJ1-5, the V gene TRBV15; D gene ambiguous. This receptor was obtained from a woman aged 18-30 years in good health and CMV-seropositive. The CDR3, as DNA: TGTGCCACCAGCAGAGAGAGGGTCAGTCAGCCCCAGCATTTT. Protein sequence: CATSRERVSQPQHF.